This is a list of T cell receptor beta chains from one sample in a study of blood T cells in healthy people across ages. Each CDR3 protein is one row after TCRdb ran MiXCR on the 5' RACE reads. Among 730,000 or so distinct CDR3 sequences listed, 40% to 45% were seen once. The specimen was blood. The receptors were sampled from an older woman in good health. Both conserved end residues are part of each CDR3. A D gene is named only where the DNA matches it firmly. Size is stated for part of the rows, as once, few or many counts, or as a class when the clone is expanded.

V gene	clone size	J gene	D gene	CDR3 DNA	CDR3 protein
TRBV5-1	medium-sized	TRBJ2-6	NA	TGCGCCAGCAGCATCGATGCCTTAGGGTCCGGGGCCAACGTCCTGACTTTC	CASSIDALGSGANVLTF
TRBV29-1	NA	TRBJ1-6	TRBD1	TGCAGCGGGGGACAGGGGGGCCCCTCCCCCCTCCACTTT	CSGGQGGPSPLHF
TRBV20-1	NA	TRBJ2-3	TRBD2	TGCAGTGCTTCCCCTCTACTAGCGGGGAACACAGATACGCAGTATTTT	CSASPLLAGNTDTQYF
TRBV29-1	NA	TRBJ1-3	NA	TGCAGCGTTGAATCTCTCGGAAACACCATATATTTT	CSVESLGNTIYF
TRBV7-2	NA	TRBJ2-5	TRBD2	TGTGCCAGCAGCTTAAACGTGGGAGGGCCGGAGACCCAGTACTTC	CASSLNVGGPETQYF
TRBV12-3/TRBV12-4	NA	TRBJ2-7	TRBD2	TGTGCCAGCAGTTTAAGGACTAGCGGGGGATGGTCCTACGAGCAGTACTTC	CASSLRTSGGWSYEQYF
TRBV6-2/TRBV6-3	NA	TRBJ2-7	TRBD1	TGTGCCAGCAGTTGGGGGACAGGGAAGGCCGAGCAGTACTTC	CASSWGTGKAEQYF
TRBV5-5	NA	TRBJ2-1	NA	TGTGCCAGCACCTTACTAGGGAGAGGGGGCTCCTACAATGAGCAGTTCTTC	CASTLLGRGGSYNEQFF
TRBV7-8	NA	TRBJ2-3	TRBD2	TGTGCCAGCAGCACCGGGACTAGCGGGGATGTTGGCACAGATACGCAGTATTTT	CASSTGTSGDVGTDTQYF
TRBV5-1	NA	TRBJ2-1	TRBD2	TGCGCCAGCAGCTTGGGCGGGGGGGCGATAACATACAATGAGCAGTTCTTC	CASSLGGGAITYNEQFF
TRBV12-3/TRBV12-4	few	TRBJ1-2	TRBD1	TGTGCCAGCAGCCCGGGACAGAAGAGTGGCTACACCTTC	CASSPGQKSGYTF
TRBV12-3/TRBV12-4	NA	TRBJ2-3	NA	TGTGCCAGCAGACGGACGCAGGGCCGTTCTAGCACAGATACGCAGTATTTT	CASRRTQGRSSTDTQYF
TRBV20-1	once	TRBJ2-2	NA	TGCAGTGCTAGAGACCAGGGGAGCACCGGGGAGCTGTTTTTT	CSARDQGSTGELFF
TRBV3-1	NA	TRBJ2-5	NA	TGTGCCAGCAGCCACCGGGGGCCAGACCAAGAGACCCAGTACTTC	CASSHRGPDQETQYF
TRBV30	NA	TRBJ2-5	NA	TGTGCCTGGACCGCCGTATGGGACACACAAGAGACCCAGTACTTC	CAWTAVWDTQETQYF
TRBV27	NA	TRBJ1-2	NA	TGTGCCAGCAGTTCTACCAAGGGCATCTATGGCTACACCTTC	CASSSTKGIYGYTF
TRBV19	few	TRBJ1-2	NA	TGTGCCAGTATTCAAGACGGAACTAACTATGGCTACACCTTC	CASIQDGTNYGYTF
TRBV28	NA	TRBJ2-5	NA	TGTGCCAGCGGGGCAGCGGCAATCCAGTACTTC	CASGAAAIQYF
TRBV3-1	few	TRBJ2-3	TRBD2	TGTGCCAGCAGCCAGACTAGCGGGGGTAGCACAGATACGCAGTATTTT	CASSQTSGGSTDTQYF
TRBV7-2	many	TRBJ2-5	TRBD2	TGTGCCAGCAGCAGAGACACTAGCGGCCAAGAGACCCAGTACTTC	CASSRDTSGQETQYF
TRBV6-5	NA	TRBJ2-7	NA	TGTGCCAGCAGTATTCCGGCCGGACAGCGCTACGAGCAGTACTTC	CASSIPAGQRYEQYF
TRBV20-1	once	TRBJ1-5	NA	TGCAGTGCCAGGGGAGGGGGTAGGCAGCCCCAGCATTTT	CSARGGGRQPQHF
TRBV11-1	NA	TRBJ2-4	TRBD1	TGTGCCAGCAGCCCATACAGGGGTTTACTAGCCAAAAACATTCAGTACTTC	CASSPYRGLLAKNIQYF
TRBV28	few	TRBJ2-7	TRBD1	TGTGCCAGCAGTTCCCCCGGGACAGGGTCCTACGAGCAGTACTTC	CASSSPGTGSYEQYF
TRBV5-6	NA	TRBJ1-2	NA	TGTGCCAGCAGCCTGGGACTGGGGGTAACCTATGGCTACACCTTC	CASSLGLGVTYGYTF
TRBV20-1	NA	TRBJ2-7	TRBD2	TGCAGTGCTAGAGTGGTGCGGGGGGCCCCCACCGAGCAGTACTTC	CSARVVRGAPTEQYF
TRBV27	few	TRBJ2-7	TRBD2	TGTGCCAGCAGAAGCTTAGCGGGAGCGGGGTACGAGCAGTACTTC	CASRSLAGAGYEQYF
TRBV27	NA	TRBJ2-1	TRBD2	TGTGCCAGCTCCCCGAGTAGGGTACTAGAACGGGGACTAAATGAGCAGTTCTTC	CASSPSRVLERGLNEQFF
TRBV2	NA	TRBJ1-2	TRBD1	TGTGCCAGCAGTGCCGGGACAGTCGGCTATGGCTACACCTTC	CASSAGTVGYGYTF
TRBV10-3	NA	TRBJ2-2	NA	TGTGCCAGCCTTACCGGGAAGCCCCCCGGGGAGCTGTTTTTT	CASLTGKPPGELFF
TRBV20-1	NA	TRBJ2-5	TRBD2	TGCAGTGCCCACGGCGGCGGGGGGGGAGAGACCCAGTACTTC	CSAHGGGGGETQYF
TRBV6-1	NA	TRBJ2-7	TRBD1	TGTGCCAGCGTTGGACAGGCCTACGAGCAGTACTTC	CASVGQAYEQYF
TRBV6-6	NA	TRBJ2-7	NA	TGTGCCAGCAGCGGGATAGACACCAACTCCTACGAGCAGTACTTC	CASSGIDTNSYEQYF
TRBV20-1	NA	TRBJ2-7	TRBD2	TGCAGTGCGCAAGTGGGGACTAGCGGGAGCTCCTACGAGCAGTACTTC	CSAQVGTSGSSYEQYF
TRBV20-1	NA	TRBJ2-1	TRBD2	TGCAGTGCTAGAGAGTTGGGGACTAGCGGTTACAATGAGCAGTTCTTC	CSARELGTSGYNEQFF
TRBV12-3/TRBV12-4	NA	TRBJ2-3	NA	TGTGCCAGCAGAGGATACCCGGGAGATACGCAGTATTTT	CASRGYPGDTQYF
TRBV27	NA	TRBJ1-2	TRBD1	TGTGCCAGCAGCCTACAGGGGGCCCATGGCTACACCTTC	CASSLQGAHGYTF
TRBV20-1	few	TRBJ2-6	NA	TGCAGTGCCATTATACCAGGATCTGGGGCCAACGTCCTGACTTTC	CSAIIPGSGANVLTF
TRBV10-3	NA	TRBJ2-5	NA	TGTGCCATCAGTGCGAGTAGGTCAAACGACAATGGGCAGTACTTC	CAISASRSNDNGQYF
TRBV20-1	NA	TRBJ2-1	TRBD2	TGCAGTGCTAGAGATGGACTAGTCAATGAGCAGTTCTTC	CSARDGLVNEQFF
TRBV24-1	NA	TRBJ2-5	NA	TGTGCCACCAGAGATAGCGGAGAGACCCAGTACTTC	CATRDSGETQYF
TRBV11-3	few	TRBJ2-1	TRBD1	TGTGCCAGCAGCGCCGCCGGTGGACAGGGGGCTCTTGAGCAGTTCTTC	CASSAAGGQGALEQFF
TRBV27	few	TRBJ2-2	NA	TGTGCCAGCAGTCCCTCCAACGGGGAGCTGTTTTTT	CASSPSNGELFF
TRBV11-3	few	TRBJ2-1	TRBD2	TGTGCCAGCAGCTTAGGGACTAGCGTTTACAATGAGCAGTTCTTC	CASSLGTSVYNEQFF
TRBV11-1	NA	TRBJ2-7	NA	TGTGCCAGCAGCCCCACACGACCGCCTGGAGAGCAGTACTTC	CASSPTRPPGEQYF